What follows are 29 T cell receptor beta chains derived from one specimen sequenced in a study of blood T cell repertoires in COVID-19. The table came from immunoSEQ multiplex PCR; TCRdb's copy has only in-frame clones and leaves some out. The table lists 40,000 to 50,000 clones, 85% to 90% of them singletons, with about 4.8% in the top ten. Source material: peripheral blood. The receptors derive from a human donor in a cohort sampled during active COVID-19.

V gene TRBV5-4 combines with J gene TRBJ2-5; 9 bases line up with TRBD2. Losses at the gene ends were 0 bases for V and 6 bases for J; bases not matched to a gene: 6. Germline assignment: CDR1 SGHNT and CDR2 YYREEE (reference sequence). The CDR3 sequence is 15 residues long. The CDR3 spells CASSLGGTSWKTQYF. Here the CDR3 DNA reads TGTGCCAGCAGCTTGGGGGGGACTAGCTGGAAGACCCAGTACTTC.

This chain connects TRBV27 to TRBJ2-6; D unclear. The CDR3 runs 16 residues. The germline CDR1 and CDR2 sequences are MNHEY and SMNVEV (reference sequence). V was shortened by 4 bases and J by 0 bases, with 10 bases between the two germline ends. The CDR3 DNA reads TGTGCCAGCAGTTCTTTCGACTTCTCTGGGGCCAACGTCCTGACTTTC. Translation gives CASSSFDFSGANVLTF.

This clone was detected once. The CDR3 region has the DNA TGCAGTGCTAGTGTACGTGCCGGGGAGGGGTTCGAGCAGTACTTC. Amino acids: CSASVRAGEGFEQYF. The chain combines TRBV20-1 with TRBJ2-7, with 7 bases lining up with TRBD2. Germline V gene data show CDR1 as DFQATT and CDR2 as SNEGSKA (reference sequence). This CDR3 spans 15 amino acids. J lost 6 bases, V lost 3 bases, and 14 bases had no gene match.

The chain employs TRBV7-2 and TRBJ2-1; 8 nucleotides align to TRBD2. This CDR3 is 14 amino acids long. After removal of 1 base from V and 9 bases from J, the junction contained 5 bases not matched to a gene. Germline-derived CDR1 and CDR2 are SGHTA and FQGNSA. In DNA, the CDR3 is TGTGCCAGCAGCTTAGACGGGAGGGCCCTTGAGCAGTTCTTC. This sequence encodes CASSLDGRALEQFF.

CDR3 DNA sequence: TGTGCCAGCACCAAACTAGCGGGAGATAAGGAGCAGTACTTC. Protein: CASTKLAGDKEQYF. The gene calls are TRBV28 and TRBJ2-7; 11 bases are a match to TRBD2. There are 14 residues in the CDR3. Unmatched junction bases numbered 9, after V lost 7 bases and J lost 7 bases. Germline V gene data show CDR1 as MDHEN and CDR2 as SYDVKM.

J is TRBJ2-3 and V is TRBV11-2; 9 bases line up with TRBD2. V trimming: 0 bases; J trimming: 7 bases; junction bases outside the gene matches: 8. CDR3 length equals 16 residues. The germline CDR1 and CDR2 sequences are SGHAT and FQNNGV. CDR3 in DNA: TGTGCCAGCAGCTTAGACGGTAGCGGGAGTAGGAATACGCAGTATTTT. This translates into CASSLDGSGSRNTQYF.

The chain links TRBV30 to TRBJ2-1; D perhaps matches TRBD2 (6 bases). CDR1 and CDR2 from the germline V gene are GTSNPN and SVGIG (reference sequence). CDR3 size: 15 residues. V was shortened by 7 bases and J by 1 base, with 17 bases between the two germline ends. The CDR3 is CASKTGGTSYNEQFF. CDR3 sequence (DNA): TGTGCCTCCAAAACGGGCGGGACGTCCTACAATGAGCAGTTCTTC. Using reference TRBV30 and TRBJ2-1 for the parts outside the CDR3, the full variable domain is SQTIHQWPATLVQPVGSPLSLECTVEGTSNPNLYWYRQAAGRGLQLLFYSVGIGQISSEVPQNLSASRPQDRQFILSSKKLLLSDSGFYLCASKTGGTSYNEQFFGPGTRLTVL.

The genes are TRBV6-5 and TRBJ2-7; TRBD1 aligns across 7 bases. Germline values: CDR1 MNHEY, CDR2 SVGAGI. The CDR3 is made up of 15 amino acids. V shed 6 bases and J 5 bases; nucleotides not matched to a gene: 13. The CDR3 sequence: CASRLSDRVTHEQYF. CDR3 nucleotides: TGTGCCAGCAGGCTCTCCGACAGGGTAACCCACGAGCAGTACTTC.

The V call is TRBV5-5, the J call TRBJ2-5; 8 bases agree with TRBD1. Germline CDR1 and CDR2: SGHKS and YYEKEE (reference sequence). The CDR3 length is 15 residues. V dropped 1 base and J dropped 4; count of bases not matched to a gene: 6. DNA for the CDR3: TGTGCCAGCAGCTTGCCACAGGGGGTAAGAGAGACCCAGTACTTC. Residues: CASSLPQGVRETQYF.

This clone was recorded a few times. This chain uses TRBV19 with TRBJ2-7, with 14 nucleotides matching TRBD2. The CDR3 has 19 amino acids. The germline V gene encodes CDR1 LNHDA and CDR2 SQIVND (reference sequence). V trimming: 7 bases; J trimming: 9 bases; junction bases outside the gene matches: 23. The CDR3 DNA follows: TGTGCCAGTACGGCCGGGACTAGCGGGGGAATGCCCTACATTGGCGGGCAGTACTTC. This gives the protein CASTAGTSGGMPYIGGQYF.

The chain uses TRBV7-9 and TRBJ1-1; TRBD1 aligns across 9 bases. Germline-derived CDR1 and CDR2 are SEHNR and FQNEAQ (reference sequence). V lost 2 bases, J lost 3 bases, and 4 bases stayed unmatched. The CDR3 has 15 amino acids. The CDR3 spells CASSLSRQGDTEAFF. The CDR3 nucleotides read TGTGCCAGCAGCTTAAGTAGACAGGGGGACACTGAAGCTTTCTTT.

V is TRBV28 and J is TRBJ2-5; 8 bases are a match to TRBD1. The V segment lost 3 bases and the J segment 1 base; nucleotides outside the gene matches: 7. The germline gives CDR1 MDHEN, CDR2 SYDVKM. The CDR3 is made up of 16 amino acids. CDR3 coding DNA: TGTGCCAGCAGTTTCAGTCAAACAGGGGGCCAAGAGACCCAGTACTTC. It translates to CASSFSQTGGQETQYF.

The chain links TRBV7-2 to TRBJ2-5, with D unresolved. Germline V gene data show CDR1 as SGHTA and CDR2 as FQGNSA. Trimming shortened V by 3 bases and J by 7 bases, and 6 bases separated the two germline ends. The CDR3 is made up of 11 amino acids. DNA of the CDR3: TGTGCCAGCAGCTTTTCGGTGACCCAGTACTTC. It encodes CASSFSVTQYF.

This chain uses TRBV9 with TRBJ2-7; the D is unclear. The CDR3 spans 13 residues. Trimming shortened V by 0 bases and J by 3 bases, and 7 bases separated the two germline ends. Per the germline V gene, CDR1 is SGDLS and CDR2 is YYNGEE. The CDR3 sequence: CASSVEENYEQYF. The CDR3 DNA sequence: TGTGCCAGCAGCGTAGAGGAGAACTACGAGCAGTACTTC.

The CDR3 nucleotides read TGTGCCAGCAGTTACTCGGAACTAGCGGTCTACAATGAGCAGTTCTTC. Amino acid sequence: CASSYSELAVYNEQFF. The rearrangement joins TRBV6-5 to TRBJ2-1; 8 bases line up with TRBD2. The germline CDR1 and CDR2 sequences are MNHEY and SVGAGI. The CDR3 length is 16 residues. J gave up 3 bases and V 0 bases, and 4 bases lay outside the gene matches.

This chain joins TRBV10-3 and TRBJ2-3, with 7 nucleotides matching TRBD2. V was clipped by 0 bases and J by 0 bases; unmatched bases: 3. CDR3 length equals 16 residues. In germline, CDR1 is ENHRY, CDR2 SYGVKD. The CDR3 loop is CAISESVAGSTDTQYF. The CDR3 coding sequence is TGTGCCATCAGTGAGTCCGTAGCGGGTAGCACAGATACGCAGTATTTT.

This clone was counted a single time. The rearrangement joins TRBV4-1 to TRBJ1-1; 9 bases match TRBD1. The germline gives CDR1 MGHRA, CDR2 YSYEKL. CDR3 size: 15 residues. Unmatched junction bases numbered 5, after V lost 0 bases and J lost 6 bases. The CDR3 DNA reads TGCGCCAGCAGCCAAGATAACAGGGGGCACCCTGAAGCTTTCTTT. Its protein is CASSQDNRGHPEAFF.

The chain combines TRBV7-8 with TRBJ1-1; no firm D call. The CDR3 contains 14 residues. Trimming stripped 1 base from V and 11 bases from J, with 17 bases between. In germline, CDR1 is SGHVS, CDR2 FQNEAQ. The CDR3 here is CASSLEGSATPAFF. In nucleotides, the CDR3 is TGTGCCAGCAGCTTAGAAGGCAGCGCAACGCCGGCTTTCTTT.

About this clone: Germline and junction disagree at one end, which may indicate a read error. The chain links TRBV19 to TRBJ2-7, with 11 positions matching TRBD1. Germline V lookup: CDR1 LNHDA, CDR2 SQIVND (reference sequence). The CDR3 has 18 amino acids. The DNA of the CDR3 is TGTGCCAGTAGCATAGGAGTGTCCCGGACAGGGGGCGTAGACGAGCAGTACTTC. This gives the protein CASSIGVSRTGGVDEQYF.

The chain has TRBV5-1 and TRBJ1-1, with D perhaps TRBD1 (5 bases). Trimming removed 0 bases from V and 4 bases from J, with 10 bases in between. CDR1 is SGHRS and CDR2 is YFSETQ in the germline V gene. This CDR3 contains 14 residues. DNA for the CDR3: TGCGCCAGCAGCTTGGCCGCCGGGGGCACTGAAGCTTTCTTT. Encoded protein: CASSLAAGGTEAFF.

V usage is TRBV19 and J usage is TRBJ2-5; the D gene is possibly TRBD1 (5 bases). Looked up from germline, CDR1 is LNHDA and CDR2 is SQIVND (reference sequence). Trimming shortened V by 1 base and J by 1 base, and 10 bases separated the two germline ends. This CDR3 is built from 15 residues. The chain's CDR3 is CASSIGGPLQETQYF. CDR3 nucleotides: TGTGCCAGTAGTATAGGGGGCCCCCTCCAAGAGACCCAGTACTTC.

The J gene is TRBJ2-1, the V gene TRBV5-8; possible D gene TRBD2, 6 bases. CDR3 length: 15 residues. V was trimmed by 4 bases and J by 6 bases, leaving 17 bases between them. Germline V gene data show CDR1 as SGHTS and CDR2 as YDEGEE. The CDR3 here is CASSGRLDLGNEQFF. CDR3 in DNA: TGTGCCAGCAGCGGGAGACTAGATTTGGGCAATGAGCAGTTCTTC. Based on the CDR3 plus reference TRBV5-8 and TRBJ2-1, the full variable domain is EAGVTQSPTHLIKTRGQQATLRCSPISGHTSVYWYQQALGLGLQFLLWYDEGEERNRGNFPPRFSGRQFPNYSSELNVNALELEDSALYLCASSGRLDLGNEQFFGPGTRLTVL.

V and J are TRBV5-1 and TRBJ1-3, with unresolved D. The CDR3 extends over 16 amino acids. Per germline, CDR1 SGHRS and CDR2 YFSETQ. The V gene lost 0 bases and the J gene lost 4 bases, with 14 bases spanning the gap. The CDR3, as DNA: TGCGCCAGCAGCTTGGCCAACAGCTACCCGGGAAACACCATATATTTT. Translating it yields CASSLANSYPGNTIYF.

CDR3 DNA sequence: TGTGCCAGCAGCGCCGCTGGAGCGGACTCCTACGAGCAGTACTTC. It is translated as CASSAAGADSYEQYF. V and J are TRBV7-6 and TRBJ2-7; D may be TRBD2 (5 bases). The V gene's germline CDR1 is SGHVS and CDR2 FNYEAQ. V lost 5 bases and J 0 bases, leaving 14 bases between the germline ends. The CDR3 covers 15 residues.

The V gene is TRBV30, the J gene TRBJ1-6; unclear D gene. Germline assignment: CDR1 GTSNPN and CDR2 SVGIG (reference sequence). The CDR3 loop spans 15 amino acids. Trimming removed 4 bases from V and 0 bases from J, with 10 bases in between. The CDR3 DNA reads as TGTGCCTGGATCGGGTCGGACTCCTATAATTCACCCCTCCACTTT. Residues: CAWIGSDSYNSPLHF. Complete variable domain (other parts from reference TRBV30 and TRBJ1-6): SQTIHQWPATLVQPVGSPLSLECTVEGTSNPNLYWYRQAAGRGLQLLFYSVGIGQISSEVPQNLSASRPQDRQFILSSKKLLLSDSGFYLCAWIGSDSYNSPLHFGNGTRLTVT.

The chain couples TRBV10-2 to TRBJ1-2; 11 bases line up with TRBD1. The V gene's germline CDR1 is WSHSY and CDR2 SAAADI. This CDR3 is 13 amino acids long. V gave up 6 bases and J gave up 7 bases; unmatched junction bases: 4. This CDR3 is CASSGTGGSGYTF. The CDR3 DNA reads TGCGCCAGCAGCGGGACAGGGGGAAGTGGCTACACCTTC.

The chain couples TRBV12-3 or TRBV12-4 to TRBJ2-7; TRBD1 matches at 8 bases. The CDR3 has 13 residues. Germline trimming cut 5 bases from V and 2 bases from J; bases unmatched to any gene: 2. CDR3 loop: CASSRDRPYEQYF. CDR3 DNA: TGTGCCAGCAGTCGGGACAGGCCCTACGAGCAGTACTTC.

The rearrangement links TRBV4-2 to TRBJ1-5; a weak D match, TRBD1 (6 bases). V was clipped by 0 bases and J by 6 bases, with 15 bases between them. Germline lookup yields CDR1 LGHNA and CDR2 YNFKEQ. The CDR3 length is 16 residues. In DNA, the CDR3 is TGTGCCAGCAGCCAAGATGGAACAGGGAGTAGTCAGCCCCAGCATTTT. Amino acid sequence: CASSQDGTGSSQPQHF.

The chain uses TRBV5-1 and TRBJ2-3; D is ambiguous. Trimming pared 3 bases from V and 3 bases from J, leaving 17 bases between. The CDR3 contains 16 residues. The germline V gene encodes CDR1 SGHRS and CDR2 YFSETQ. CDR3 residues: CASSSATDQWTDTQYF. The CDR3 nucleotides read TGCGCCAGCAGCTCAGCGACGGATCAATGGACAGATACGCAGTATTTT.